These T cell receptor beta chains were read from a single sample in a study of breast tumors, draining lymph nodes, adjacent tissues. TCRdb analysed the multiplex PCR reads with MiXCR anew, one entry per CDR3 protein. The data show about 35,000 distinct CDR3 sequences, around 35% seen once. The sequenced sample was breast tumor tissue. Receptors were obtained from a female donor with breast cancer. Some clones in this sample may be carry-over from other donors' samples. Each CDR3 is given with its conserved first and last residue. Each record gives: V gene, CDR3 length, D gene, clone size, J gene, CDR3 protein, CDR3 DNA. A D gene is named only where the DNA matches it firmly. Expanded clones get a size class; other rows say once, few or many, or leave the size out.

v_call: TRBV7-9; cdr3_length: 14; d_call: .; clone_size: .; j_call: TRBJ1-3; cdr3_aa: CASSQAGSGNTIYF; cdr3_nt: TGTGCCAGCAGCCAGGCAGGTTCTGGAAACACCATATATTTT
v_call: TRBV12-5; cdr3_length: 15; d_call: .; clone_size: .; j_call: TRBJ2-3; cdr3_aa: CASGLVGATTDTQYF; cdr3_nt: TGTGCTAGTGGTTTGGTAGGTGCTACCACAGATACGCAGTATTTT
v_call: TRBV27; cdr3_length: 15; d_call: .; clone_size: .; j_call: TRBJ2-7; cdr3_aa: CASSPRLGFSYEQYF; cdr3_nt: TGTGCCAGCAGTCCCAGGTTGGGGTTCTCCTACGAGCAGTACTTC
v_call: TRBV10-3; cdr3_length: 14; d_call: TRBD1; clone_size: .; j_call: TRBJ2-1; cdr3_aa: CAISGTGQYVEQFF; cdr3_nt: TGTGCCATCAGTGGAACGGGACAGTATGTTGAGCAGTTCTTC
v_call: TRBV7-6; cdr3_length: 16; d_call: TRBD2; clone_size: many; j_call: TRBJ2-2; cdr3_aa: CASSLLASGSFGELFF; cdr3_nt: TGTGCCAGCAGCTTATTGGCTAGCGGGAGTTTTGGGGAGCTGTTTTTT
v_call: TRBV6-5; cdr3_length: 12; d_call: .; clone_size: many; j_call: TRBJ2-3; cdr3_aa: CASSFGTDTQYF; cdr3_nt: TGTGCCAGCAGTTTCGGCACAGATACGCAGTATTTT
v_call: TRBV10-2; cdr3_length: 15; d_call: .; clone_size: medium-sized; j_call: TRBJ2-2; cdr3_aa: CASRGPSENTGELFF; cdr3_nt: TGCGCCAGCAGAGGTCCGTCAGAGAACACCGGGGAGCTGTTTTTT
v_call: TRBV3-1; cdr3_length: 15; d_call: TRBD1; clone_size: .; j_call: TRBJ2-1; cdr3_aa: CASSLGQGFYNEQFF; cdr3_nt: TGTGCCAGCAGCCTGGGACAGGGTTTCTACAATGAGCAGTTCTTC
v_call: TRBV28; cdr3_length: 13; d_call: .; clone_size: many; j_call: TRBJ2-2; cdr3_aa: CASLALNTGELFF; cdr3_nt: TGTGCCAGCCTGGCCCTGAACACCGGGGAGCTGTTTTTT
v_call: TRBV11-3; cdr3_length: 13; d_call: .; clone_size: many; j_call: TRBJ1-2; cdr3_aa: CASSLSSTVGYTF; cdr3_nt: TGTGCCAGCAGCTTAAGCTCGACAGTTGGCTACACCTTC
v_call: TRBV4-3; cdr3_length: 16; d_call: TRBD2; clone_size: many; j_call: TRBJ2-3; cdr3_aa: CASSHRTSGHTDTQYF; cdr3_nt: TGCGCCAGCAGCCACCGGACTAGCGGACATACAGATACGCAGTATTTT
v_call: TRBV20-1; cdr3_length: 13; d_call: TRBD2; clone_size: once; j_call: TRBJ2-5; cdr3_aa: CSGGLAGVETQYF; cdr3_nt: TGCAGTGGAGGACTAGCGGGAGTTGAGACCCAGTACTTC
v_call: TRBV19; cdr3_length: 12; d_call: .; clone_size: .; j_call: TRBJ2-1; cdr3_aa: CASSNGYNEQFF; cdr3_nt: TGTGCCAGTAGTAATGGGTACAATGAGCAGTTCTTC
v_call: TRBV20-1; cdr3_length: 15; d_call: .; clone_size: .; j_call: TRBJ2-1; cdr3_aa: CSARDSRRAYNEQFF; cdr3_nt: TGCAGTGCTAGGGACAGTCGAAGGGCTTACAATGAGCAGTTCTTC
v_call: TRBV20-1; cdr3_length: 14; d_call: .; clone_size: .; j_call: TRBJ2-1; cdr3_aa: CSAKLRDRERGQFF; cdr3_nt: TGCAGTGCGAAGCTCCGGGACCGTGAGCGTGGGCAGTTTTTC